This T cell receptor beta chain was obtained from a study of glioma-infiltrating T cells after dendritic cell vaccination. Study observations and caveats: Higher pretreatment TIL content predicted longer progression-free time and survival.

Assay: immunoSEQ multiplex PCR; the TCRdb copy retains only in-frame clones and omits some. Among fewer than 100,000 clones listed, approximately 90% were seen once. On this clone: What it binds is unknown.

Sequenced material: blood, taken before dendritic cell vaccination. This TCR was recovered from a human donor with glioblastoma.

The CDR3 sequence: CASSTTYSGTEAFF. CDR3 in DNA: TGTGCCAGTAGTACGACGTATTCAGGCACTGAAGCTTTCTTT. The V and J genes are TRBV19 and TRBJ1-1, with D unresolved. The CDR3 runs 14 residues. V was clipped by 4 bases and J by 4 bases, with 13 bases between them. Germline V CDR1 and CDR2: LNHDA, SQIVND (reference sequence). The whole variable domain, remainder taken from reference TRBV19 and TRBJ1-1, is DGGITQSPKYLFRKEGQNVTLSCEQNLNHDAMYWYRQDPGQGLRLIYYSQIVNDFQKGDIAEGYSVSREKKESFPLTVTSAQKNPTAFYLCASSTTYSGTEAFFGQGTRLTVV.